This TCR beta chain was sequenced for a study of memory CD4+ T cells and cytomegalovirus serostatus. Study background: Donors were healthy Belgian adults, several CMV seropositive and 20 to 25 seronegative.

Germline V lookup: CDR1 SGHTA, CDR2 FQGNSA. The CDR3 has 14 residues. The junction had 4 bases not matched to a gene; V was cut back by 1 base and J by 7 bases. The sort gate was single viable CD3+CD4+CD8-CD45RO+ cells for memory CD4+ T cells. Sequencing used immunoSEQ multiplex PCR; TCRdb keeps in-frame clones, though not all of them. The data contain under 100,000 clones, over 80% of them singletons. This clonotype originated in an adult in good health and CMV-seronegative. The chain combines TRBV7-2 with TRBJ1-5, with 7 bases identical to TRBD1. Sequenced material: memory CD4+ T cells from blood. The CDR3 DNA is TGTGCCAGCAGCTTAGACAGGGGCGGGCAGCCCCAGCATTTT. It encodes CASSLDRGGQPQHF.